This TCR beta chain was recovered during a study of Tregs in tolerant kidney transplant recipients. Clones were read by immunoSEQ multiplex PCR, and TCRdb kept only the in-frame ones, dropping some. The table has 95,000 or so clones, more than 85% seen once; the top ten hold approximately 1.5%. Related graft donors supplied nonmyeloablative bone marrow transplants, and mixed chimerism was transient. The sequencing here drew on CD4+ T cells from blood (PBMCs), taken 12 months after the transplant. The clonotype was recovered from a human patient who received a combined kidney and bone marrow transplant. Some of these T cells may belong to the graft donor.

The CDR3 sequence: CASSLDSATNEKLFF. Written as DNA, the CDR3 is TGTGCCAGCAGCTTGGACAGTGCAACTAATGAAAAACTGTTTTTT. V gene TRBV7-7 combines with J gene TRBJ1-4, with D possibly matching TRBD1 (6 bases). Germline V gives CDR1 SSHAT, CDR2 FNYEAQ (reference sequence). The CDR3 covers 15 residues. Between the trimmed V and J ends, which lost 3 bases and 0 bases, there was a span of 8 bases. The variable domain in full, with the rest retrieved from reference TRBV7-7 and TRBJ1-4, is GAGVSQSPRYKVTKRGQDVTLRCDPISSHATLYWYQQALGQGPEFLTYFNYEAQPDKSGLPSDRFSAERPEGSISTLTIQRTEQRDSAMYRCASSLDSATNEKLFFGSGTQLSVL.